This T cell receptor beta chain was observed in a study of human T cells and chemical hapten exposure. The time point denotes: pre-sensitization, week 0. Stated treatment: therapeutic diphenylcyclopropenone sensitization with weekly scalp DPC. TCRdb re-analysed the RACE reads in MiXCR, keeping a single row per CDR3 protein. The data hold some 330,000 distinct CDR3 sequences, with 5.5% observed a single time. This TCR came from a woman under 30 with alopecia areata. Some clones in this sample may be carry-over from other donors' samples. The specimen comprised whole blood, sampled in connection with sensitization to the hapten diphenylcyclopropenone (DPC).

This chain's CDR3 is CATSASGGYNEQFF. CDR3 sequence (DNA): TGTGCCACCAGTGCTAGCGGGGGTTACAATGAGCAGTTCTTC. This chain uses TRBV15 with TRBJ2-1; 10 nucleotides agree with TRBD2. This CDR3 is built from 14 residues. Trimming cost V 6 bases and J 4 bases; bases outside gene matches: 3. Germline assignment: CDR1 LNHNV and CDR2 YYDKDF (reference sequence).